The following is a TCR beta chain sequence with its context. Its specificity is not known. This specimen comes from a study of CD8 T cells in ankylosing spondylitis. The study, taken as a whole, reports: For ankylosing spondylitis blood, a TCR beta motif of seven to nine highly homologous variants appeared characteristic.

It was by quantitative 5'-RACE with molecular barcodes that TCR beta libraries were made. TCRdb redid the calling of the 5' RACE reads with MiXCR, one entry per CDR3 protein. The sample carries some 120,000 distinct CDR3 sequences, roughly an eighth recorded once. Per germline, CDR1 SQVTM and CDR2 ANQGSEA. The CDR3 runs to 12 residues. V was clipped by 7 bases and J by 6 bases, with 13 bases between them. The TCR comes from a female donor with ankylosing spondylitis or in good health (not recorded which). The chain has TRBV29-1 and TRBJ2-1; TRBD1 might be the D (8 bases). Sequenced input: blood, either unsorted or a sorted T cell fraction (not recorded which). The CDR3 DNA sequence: TGCAGCGCGACAGGGGAGGGCAATGAGCAGTTCTTC. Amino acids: CSATGEGNEQFF.